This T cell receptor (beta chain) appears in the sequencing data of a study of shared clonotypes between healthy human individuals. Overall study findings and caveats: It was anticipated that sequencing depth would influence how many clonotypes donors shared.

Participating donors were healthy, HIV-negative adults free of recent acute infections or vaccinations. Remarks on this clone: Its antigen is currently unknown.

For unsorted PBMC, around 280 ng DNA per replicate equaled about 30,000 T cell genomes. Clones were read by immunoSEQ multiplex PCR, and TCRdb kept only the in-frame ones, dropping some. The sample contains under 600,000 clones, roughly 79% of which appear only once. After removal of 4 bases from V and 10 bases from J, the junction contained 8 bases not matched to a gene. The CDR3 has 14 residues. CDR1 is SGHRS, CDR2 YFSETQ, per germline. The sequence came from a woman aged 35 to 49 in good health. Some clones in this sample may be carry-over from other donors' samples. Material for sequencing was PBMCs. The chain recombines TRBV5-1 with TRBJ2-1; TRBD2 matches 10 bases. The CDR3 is CASSVASGSREQFF. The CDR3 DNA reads TGCGCCAGCAGCGTGGCTAGCGGGAGTAGAGAGCAGTTCTTC.